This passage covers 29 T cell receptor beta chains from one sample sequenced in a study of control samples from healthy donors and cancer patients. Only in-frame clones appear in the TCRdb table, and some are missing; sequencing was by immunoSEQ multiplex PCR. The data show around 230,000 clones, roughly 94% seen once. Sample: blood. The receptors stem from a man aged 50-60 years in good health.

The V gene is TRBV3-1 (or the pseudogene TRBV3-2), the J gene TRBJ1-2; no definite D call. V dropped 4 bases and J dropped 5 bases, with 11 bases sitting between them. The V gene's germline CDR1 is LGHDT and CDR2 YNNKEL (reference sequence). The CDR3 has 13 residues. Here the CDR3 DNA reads TGTGCCAGCAGCCCCTTGGAGGGATATGGCTACACCTTC. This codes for CASSPLEGYGYTF.

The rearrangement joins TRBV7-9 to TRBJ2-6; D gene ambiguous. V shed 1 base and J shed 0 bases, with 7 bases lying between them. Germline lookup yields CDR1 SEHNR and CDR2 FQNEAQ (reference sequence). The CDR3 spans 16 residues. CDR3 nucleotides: TGTGCCAGCAGCTTAGGGCAGAGCTCTGGGGCCAACGTCCTGACTTTC. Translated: CASSLGQSSGANVLTF.

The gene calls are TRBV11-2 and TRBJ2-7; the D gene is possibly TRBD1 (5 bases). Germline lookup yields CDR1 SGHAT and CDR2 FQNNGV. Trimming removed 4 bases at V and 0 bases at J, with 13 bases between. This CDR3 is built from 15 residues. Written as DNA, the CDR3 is TGTGCCAGCAGCTCGACGGACACTAACTCCTACGAGCAGTACTTC. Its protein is CASSSTDTNSYEQYF.

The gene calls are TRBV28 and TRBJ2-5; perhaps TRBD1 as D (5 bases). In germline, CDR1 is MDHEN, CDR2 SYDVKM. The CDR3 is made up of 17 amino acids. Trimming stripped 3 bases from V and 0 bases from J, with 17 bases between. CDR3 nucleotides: TGTGCCAGCAGTTTGCCCCCGGAAGGGGCCGACCAAGAGACCCAGTACTTC. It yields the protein CASSLPPEGADQETQYF.

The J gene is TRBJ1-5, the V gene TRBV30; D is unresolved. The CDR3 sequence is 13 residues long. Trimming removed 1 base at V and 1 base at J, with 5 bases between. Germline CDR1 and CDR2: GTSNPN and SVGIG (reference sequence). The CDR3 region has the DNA TGTGCCTGGAGTGGGTTGAGCAATCAGCCCCAGCATTTT. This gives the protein CAWSGLSNQPQHF.

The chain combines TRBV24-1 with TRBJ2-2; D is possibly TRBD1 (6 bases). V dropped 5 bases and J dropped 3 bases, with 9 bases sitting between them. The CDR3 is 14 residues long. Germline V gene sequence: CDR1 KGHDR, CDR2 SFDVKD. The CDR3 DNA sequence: TGTGCCACCAGTGCTAACAGGGACACCGGGGAGCTGTTTTTT. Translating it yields CATSANRDTGELFF.

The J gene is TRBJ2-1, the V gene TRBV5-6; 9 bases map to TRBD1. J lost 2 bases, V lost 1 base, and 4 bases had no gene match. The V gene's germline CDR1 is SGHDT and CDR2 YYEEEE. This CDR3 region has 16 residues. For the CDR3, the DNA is TGTGCCAGCAGCTTGCGGTACAGGGGGCCCTACAATGAGCAGTTCTTC. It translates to CASSLRYRGPYNEQFF.

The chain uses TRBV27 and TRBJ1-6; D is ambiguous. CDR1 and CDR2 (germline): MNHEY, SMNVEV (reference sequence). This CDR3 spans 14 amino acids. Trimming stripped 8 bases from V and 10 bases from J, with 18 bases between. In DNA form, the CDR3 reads TGTGCCAGCTCCCCCTATCCCTGGCGGTCACCCCTCCACTTT. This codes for CASSPYPWRSPLHF.

The CDR3 DNA sequence: TGTGCCAGCAGCGTAGACAGTGCACCCGGGGAGCTGTTTTTT. Translation gives CASSVDSAPGELFF. This chain connects TRBV9 to TRBJ2-2; D not resolved. V lost 0 bases and J lost 6, with 9 bases in between. Germline loops: CDR1 SGDLS, CDR2 YYNGEE. This CDR3 comprises 14 residues.

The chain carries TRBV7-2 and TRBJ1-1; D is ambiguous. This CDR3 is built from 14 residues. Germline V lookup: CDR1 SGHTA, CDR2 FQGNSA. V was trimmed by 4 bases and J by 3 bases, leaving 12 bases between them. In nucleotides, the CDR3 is TGTGCCAGCAGCTATCCCGGGATACACACTGAAGCTTTCTTT. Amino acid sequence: CASSYPGIHTEAFF.

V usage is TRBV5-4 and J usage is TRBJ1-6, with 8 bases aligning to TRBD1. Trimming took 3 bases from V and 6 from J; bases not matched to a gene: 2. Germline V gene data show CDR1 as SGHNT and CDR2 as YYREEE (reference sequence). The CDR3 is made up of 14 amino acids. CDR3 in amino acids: CASSWQGANSPLHF. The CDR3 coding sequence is TGTGCCAGCAGCTGGCAGGGGGCTAATTCACCCCTCCACTTT.

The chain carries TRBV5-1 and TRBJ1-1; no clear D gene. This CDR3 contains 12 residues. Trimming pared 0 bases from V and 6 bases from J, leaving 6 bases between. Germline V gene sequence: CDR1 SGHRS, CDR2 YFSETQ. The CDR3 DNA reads TGCGCCAGCAGCTTGGAGGGCGCTGAAGCTTTCTTT. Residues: CASSLEGAEAFF.

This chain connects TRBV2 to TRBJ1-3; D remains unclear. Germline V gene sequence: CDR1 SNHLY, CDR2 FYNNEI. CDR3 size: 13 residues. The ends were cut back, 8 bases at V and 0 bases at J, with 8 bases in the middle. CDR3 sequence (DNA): TGTGCCAGCGGTGCTAGCTCTGGAAACACCATATATTTT. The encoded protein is CASGASSGNTIYF.

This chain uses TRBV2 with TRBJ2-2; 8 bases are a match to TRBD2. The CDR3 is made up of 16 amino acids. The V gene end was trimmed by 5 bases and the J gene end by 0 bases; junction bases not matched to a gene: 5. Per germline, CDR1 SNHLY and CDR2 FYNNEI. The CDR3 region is CASSPRGGPNTGELFF. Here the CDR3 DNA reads TGTGCCAGCAGTCCCCGGGGGGGACCGAACACCGGGGAGCTGTTTTTT.

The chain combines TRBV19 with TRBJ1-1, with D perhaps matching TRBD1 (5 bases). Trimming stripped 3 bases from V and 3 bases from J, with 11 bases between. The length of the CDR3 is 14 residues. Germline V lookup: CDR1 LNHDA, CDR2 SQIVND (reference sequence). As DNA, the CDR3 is TGTGCCAGTAGTATTGTCATAGGGGACACTGAAGCTTTCTTT. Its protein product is CASSIVIGDTEAFF.

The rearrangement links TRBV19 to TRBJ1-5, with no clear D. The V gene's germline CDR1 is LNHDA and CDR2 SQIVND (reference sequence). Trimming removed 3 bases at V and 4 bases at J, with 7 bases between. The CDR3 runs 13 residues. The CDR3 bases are TGTGCCAGTAGTATTCTAGGGAATCAGCCCCAGCATTTT. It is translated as CASSILGNQPQHF.

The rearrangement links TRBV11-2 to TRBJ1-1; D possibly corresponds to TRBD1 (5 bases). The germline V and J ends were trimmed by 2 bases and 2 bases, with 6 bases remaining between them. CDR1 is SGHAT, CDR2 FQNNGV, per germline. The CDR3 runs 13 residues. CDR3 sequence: CASSLQGNTEAFF. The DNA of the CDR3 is TGTGCCAGCAGCTTACAGGGTAACACTGAAGCTTTCTTT. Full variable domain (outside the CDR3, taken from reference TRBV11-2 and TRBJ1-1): EAGVAQSPRYKIIEKRQSVAFWCNPISGHATLYWYQQILGQGPKLLIQFQNNGVVDDSQLPKDRFSAERLKGVDSTLKIQPAKLEDSAVYLCASSLQGNTEAFFGQGTRLTVV.

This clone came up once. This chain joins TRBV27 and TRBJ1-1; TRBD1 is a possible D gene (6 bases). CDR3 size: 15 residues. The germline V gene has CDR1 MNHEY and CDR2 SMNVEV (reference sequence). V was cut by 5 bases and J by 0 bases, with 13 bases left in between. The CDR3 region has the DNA TGTGCCAGCAGTCGCCGACAGGATATGAACACTGAAGCTTTCTTT. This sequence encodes CASSRRQDMNTEAFF.

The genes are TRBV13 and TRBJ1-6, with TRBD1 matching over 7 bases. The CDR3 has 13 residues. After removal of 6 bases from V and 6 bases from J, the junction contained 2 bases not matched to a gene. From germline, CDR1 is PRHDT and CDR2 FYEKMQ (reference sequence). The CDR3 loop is CASRGQFNSPLHF. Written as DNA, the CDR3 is TGTGCCAGCAGGGGACAGTTTAATTCACCCCTCCACTTT.

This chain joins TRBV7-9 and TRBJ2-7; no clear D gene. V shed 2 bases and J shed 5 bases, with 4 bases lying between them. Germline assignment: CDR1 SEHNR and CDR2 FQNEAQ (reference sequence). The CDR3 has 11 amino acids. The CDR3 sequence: CASSLQDEQYV. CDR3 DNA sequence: TGTGCCAGCAGCTTACAGGACGAGCAGTACGTC.

The CDR3 sequence: CAWSGGIRETQYF. CDR3 nucleotide sequence: TGTGCCTGGTCAGGGGGGATACGAGAGACCCAGTACTTC. The J gene is TRBJ2-5, the V gene TRBV30; D may be TRBD1 (7 bases). CDR1 is GTSNPN, CDR2 SVGIG, per germline (reference sequence). Trimming took 5 bases from V and 4 from J, leaving 14 bases between them. The CDR3 is 13 amino acids.

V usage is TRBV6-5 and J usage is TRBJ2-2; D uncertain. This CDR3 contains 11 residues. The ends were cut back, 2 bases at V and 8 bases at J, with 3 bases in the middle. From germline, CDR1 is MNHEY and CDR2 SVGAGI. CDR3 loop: CASSYRGELFF. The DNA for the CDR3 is TGTGCCAGCAGTTACAGAGGGGAGCTGTTTTTT.

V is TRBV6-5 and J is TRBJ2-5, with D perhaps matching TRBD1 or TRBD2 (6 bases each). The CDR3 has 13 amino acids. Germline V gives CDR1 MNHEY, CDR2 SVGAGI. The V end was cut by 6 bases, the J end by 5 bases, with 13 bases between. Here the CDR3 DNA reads TGTGCCAGCAGAAAGGGGGGCGGGGAGACCCAGTACTTC. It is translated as CASRKGGGETQYF.

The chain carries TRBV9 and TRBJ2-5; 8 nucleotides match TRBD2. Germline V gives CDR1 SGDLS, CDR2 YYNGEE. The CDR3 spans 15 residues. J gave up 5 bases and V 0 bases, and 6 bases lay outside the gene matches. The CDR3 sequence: CASSVGTSLGETQYF. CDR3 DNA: TGTGCCAGCAGCGTAGGGACTAGCCTAGGGGAGACCCAGTACTTC.

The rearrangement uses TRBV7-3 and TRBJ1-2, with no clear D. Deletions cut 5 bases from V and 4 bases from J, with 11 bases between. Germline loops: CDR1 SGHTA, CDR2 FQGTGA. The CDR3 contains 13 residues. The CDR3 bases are TGTGCCAGCAGCCCAGGTGGCCTCTATGGCTACACCTTC. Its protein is CASSPGGLYGYTF.

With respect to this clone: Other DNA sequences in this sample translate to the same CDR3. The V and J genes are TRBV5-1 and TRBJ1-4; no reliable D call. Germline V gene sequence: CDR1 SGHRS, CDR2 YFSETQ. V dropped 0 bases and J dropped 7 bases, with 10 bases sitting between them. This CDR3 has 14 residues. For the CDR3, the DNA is TGCGCCAGCAGCTTGGGAGGGTTGGGTGAAAAACTGTTTTTT. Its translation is CASSLGGLGEKLFF.

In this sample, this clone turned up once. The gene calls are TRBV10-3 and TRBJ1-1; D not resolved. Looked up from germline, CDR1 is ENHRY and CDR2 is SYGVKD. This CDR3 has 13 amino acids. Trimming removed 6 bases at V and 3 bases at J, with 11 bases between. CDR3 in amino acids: CAIRVDEYTEAFF. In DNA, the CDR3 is TGTGCCATCAGAGTAGATGAGTACACTGAAGCTTTCTTT.

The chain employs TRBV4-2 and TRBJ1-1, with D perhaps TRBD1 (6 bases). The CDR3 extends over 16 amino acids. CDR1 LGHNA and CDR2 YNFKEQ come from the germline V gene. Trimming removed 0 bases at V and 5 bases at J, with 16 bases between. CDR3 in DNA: TGTGCCAGCAGCCAAGATCAAGGGGAAGGGGGAACTGAAGCTTTCTTT. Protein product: CASSQDQGEGGTEAFF.

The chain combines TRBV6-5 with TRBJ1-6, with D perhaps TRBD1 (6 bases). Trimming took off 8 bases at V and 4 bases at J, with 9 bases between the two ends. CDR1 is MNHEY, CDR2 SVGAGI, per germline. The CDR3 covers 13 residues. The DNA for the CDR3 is TGTGCCAGCGAACAGGGTTATAATTCACCCCTCCACTTT. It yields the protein CASEQGYNSPLHF.